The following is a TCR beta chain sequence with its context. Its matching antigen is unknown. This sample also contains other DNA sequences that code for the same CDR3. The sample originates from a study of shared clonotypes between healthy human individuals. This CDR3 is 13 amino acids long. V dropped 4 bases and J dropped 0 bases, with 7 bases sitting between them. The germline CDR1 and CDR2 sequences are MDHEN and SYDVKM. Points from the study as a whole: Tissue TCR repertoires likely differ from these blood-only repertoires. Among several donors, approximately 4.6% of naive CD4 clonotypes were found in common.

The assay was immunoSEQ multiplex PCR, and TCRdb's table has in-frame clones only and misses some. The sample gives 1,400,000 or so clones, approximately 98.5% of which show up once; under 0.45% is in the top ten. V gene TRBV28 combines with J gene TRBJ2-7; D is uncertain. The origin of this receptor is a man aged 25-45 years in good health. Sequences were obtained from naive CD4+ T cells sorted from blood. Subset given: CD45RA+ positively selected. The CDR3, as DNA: TGTGCCAGCAGTTCAGGCAGCTCCTACGAGCAGTACTTC. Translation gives CASSSGSSYEQYF.